This is a list of T cell receptor beta chains from one sample in a study of cytomegalovirus exposure and HLA in healthy donors. TCRdb's table, derived via immunoSEQ multiplex PCR, lists solely in-frame clones and lacks some. This table holds about 190,000 clones, around 84% found once. Sequenced input: PBMCs. These receptors originate from a woman aged 18-29 years in good health and CMV-seronegative. The CDR3 runs from the conserved cysteine through the conserved F or W. D genes are given only for firm matches. The size field is filled for only some rows; it gives once, few, many or a size class.

cdr3_aa: CAISAGRDQGTGELFF
cdr3_nt: TGTGCCATCAGTGCAGGCCGGGACCAGGGGACCGGGGAGCTGTTTTTT
d_call: .
j_call: TRBJ2-2
clone_size: .
v_call: TRBV10-3

cdr3_aa: CASKKGTSGNLRNIQYF
cdr3_nt: TGTGCCAGCAAAAAAGGGACTAGCGGGAATCTTAGAAACATTCAGTACTTC
d_call: TRBD2
j_call: TRBJ2-4
clone_size: .
v_call: TRBV28

cdr3_aa: CAWSPGTGPGGGYTF
cdr3_nt: TGTGCCTGGAGCCCCGGGACAGGTCCTGGGGGTGGCTACACCTTC
d_call: TRBD1
j_call: TRBJ1-2
clone_size: .
v_call: TRBV30

cdr3_aa: CASSVRGQETQYF
cdr3_nt: TGTGCCAGCAGCGTAAGGGGCCAAGAGACCCAGTACTTC
d_call: .
j_call: TRBJ2-5
clone_size: .
v_call: TRBV9

cdr3_aa: CASSYLINPPGTQYF
cdr3_nt: TGTGCCAGCAGCTACCTAATCAACCCCCCGGGGACCCAGTACTTC
d_call: .
j_call: TRBJ2-5
clone_size: .
v_call: TRBV7-8

cdr3_aa: CASSQDRLAGGRPLYEQYF
cdr3_nt: TGCGCCAGCAGCCAAGATCGGTTGGCGGGCGGGAGGCCCCTCTACGAGCAGTACTTC
d_call: TRBD2
j_call: TRBJ2-7
clone_size: .
v_call: TRBV4-3

cdr3_aa: CASSASGTGSNQPQHF
cdr3_nt: TGTGCCAGCAGCGCGTCCGGGACAGGGAGCAATCAGCCCCAGCATTTT
d_call: TRBD1
j_call: TRBJ1-5
clone_size: once
v_call: TRBV7-9

cdr3_aa: CASSVSGNSNEQYF
cdr3_nt: TGTGCCAGCAGCGTTAGCGGGAACTCTAACGAGCAGTACTTC
d_call: TRBD2
j_call: TRBJ2-7
clone_size: .
v_call: TRBV7-2

cdr3_aa: CASSRGTGGSGEQFF
cdr3_nt: TGTGCCAGCAGTAGGGGGACAGGGGGTTCGGGTGAGCAGTTCTTC
d_call: TRBD1
j_call: TRBJ2-1
clone_size: .
v_call: TRBV6-5

cdr3_aa: CASSLGQRERSDTQYF
cdr3_nt: TGTGCCAGCAGCTTGGGCCAGCGGGAGAGGTCAGATACGCAGTATTTT
d_call: TRBD2
j_call: TRBJ2-3
clone_size: few
v_call: TRBV11-3

cdr3_aa: CASSPWGTADTEAFF
cdr3_nt: TGTGCCAGTAGCCCGTGGGGGACAGCAGACACTGAAGCTTTCTTT
d_call: TRBD1
j_call: TRBJ1-1
clone_size: .
v_call: TRBV19

cdr3_aa: CSVGTGSSAEAFF
cdr3_nt: TGCAGCGTCGGAACAGGGAGCTCGGCTGAAGCTTTCTTT
d_call: .
j_call: TRBJ1-1
clone_size: few
v_call: TRBV29-1

cdr3_aa: CASSALGGPLSYEQYF
cdr3_nt: TGTGCCAGCAGTGCTCTAGGGGGCCCACTCTCCTACGAGCAGTACTTC
d_call: TRBD1
j_call: TRBJ2-7
clone_size: .
v_call: TRBV14

cdr3_aa: CASSQALDRAYNEQFF
cdr3_nt: TGCGCCAGCAGCCAAGCTCTGGACAGGGCCTACAATGAGCAGTTCTTC
d_call: TRBD1
j_call: TRBJ2-1
clone_size: once
v_call: TRBV4-3

cdr3_aa: CASFRLAGSTTYEQYF
cdr3_nt: TGTGCCAGCTTCCGACTAGCGGGATCGACAACCTACGAGCAGTACTTC
d_call: TRBD2
j_call: TRBJ2-7
clone_size: .
v_call: TRBV7-8

cdr3_aa: CASSVTSGRRRNEQFF
cdr3_nt: TGTGCCAGTAGTGTAACTAGCGGGAGGCGTCGGAATGAGCAGTTCTTC
d_call: TRBD2
j_call: TRBJ2-1
clone_size: .
v_call: TRBV19

cdr3_aa: CASRTGYSNQPQHF
cdr3_nt: TGTGCCAGCAGGACGGGTTATAGCAATCAGCCCCAGCATTTT
d_call: .
j_call: TRBJ1-5
clone_size: .
v_call: TRBV28

cdr3_aa: CASGLSWTSGREGNEQFF
cdr3_nt: TGTGCTAGTGGTTTGTCTTGGACTAGCGGGAGGGAAGGCAATGAGCAGTTCTTC
d_call: TRBD2
j_call: TRBJ2-1
clone_size: .
v_call: TRBV12-5

cdr3_aa: CAWSRGQGLSPLHF
cdr3_nt: TGTGCCTGGAGTCGGGGACAGGGTTTGTCACCCCTCCACTTT
d_call: TRBD1
j_call: TRBJ1-6
clone_size: once
v_call: TRBV30

cdr3_aa: CASSLEGVGRYQPQHF
cdr3_nt: TGTGCCAGCAGTTTAGAGGGGGTCGGCCGATATCAGCCCCAGCATTTT
d_call: .
j_call: TRBJ1-5
clone_size: .
v_call: TRBV28

cdr3_aa: CASSSIGDTEAFF
cdr3_nt: TGTGCCAGCAGCTCGATCGGGGACACTGAAGCTTTCTTT
d_call: .
j_call: TRBJ1-1
clone_size: .
v_call: TRBV5-4

cdr3_aa: CASSQDIGTGETQYF
cdr3_nt: TGTGCCAGCAGCCAAGATATTGGGACAGGGGAGACCCAGTACTTC
d_call: TRBD1
j_call: TRBJ2-5
clone_size: once
v_call: TRBV14

cdr3_aa: CASSQLADYSYEQYF
cdr3_nt: TGCGCCAGCAGCCAACTCGCGGACTACTCCTACGAGCAGTACTTC
d_call: .
j_call: TRBJ2-7
clone_size: .
v_call: TRBV4-3

cdr3_aa: CSVGGQSTDTQYF
cdr3_nt: TGCAGCGTTGGGGGACAGAGCACAGATACGCAGTATTTT
d_call: TRBD1
j_call: TRBJ2-3
clone_size: .
v_call: TRBV29-1

cdr3_aa: CAISASGSVDTGELFF
cdr3_nt: TGTGCCATCTCTGCCAGCGGGAGCGTCGACACCGGGGAGCTGTTTTTT
d_call: TRBD2
j_call: TRBJ2-2
clone_size: .
v_call: TRBV10-3

cdr3_aa: CASSSITDSPLYEKLFF
cdr3_nt: TGTGCCAGCAGCAGTATTACAGACAGTCCCCTATATGAAAAACTGTTTTTT
d_call: .
j_call: TRBJ1-4
clone_size: once
v_call: TRBV27

cdr3_aa: CASSAVLGAGELFF
cdr3_nt: TGTGCCAGCAGCGCCGTTCTAGGAGCCGGGGAGCTGTTTTTT
d_call: .
j_call: TRBJ2-2
clone_size: .
v_call: TRBV9

cdr3_aa: CASSKVCCGARLMNTEAFF
cdr3_nt: TGTGCCAGCAGCAAAGTTTGCTGCGGGGCGCGTCTAATGAACACTGAAGCTTTCTTT
d_call: .
j_call: TRBJ1-1
clone_size: .
v_call: TRBV21-1

cdr3_aa: CASSALNRLAGGGNEQFF
cdr3_nt: TGTGCCAGCAGCGCGCTAAACCGACTAGCGGGAGGAGGTAATGAGCAGTTCTTC
d_call: TRBD2
j_call: TRBJ2-1
clone_size: .
v_call: TRBV5-6

cdr3_aa: CASSLYSDTEHTDTQYF
cdr3_nt: TGTGCCAGCAGCTTATACAGTGACACTGAACACACAGATACGCAGTATTTT
d_call: .
j_call: TRBJ2-3
clone_size: .
v_call: TRBV28

cdr3_aa: CASSLYVREGYTF
cdr3_nt: TGTGCCAGCAGTTTATACGTACGGGAGGGCTACACCTTC
d_call: .
j_call: TRBJ1-2
clone_size: .
v_call: TRBV28

cdr3_aa: CASSSGPTGLRTEAFF
cdr3_nt: TGTGCCAGCAGTTCCGGCCCTACGGGGTTGAGAACTGAAGCTTTCTTT
d_call: .
j_call: TRBJ1-1
clone_size: .
v_call: TRBV6-6

cdr3_aa: CATLSEGEQYF
cdr3_nt: TGTGCCACCTTGTCCGAGGGCGAGCAGTACTTC
d_call: .
j_call: TRBJ2-7
clone_size: few
v_call: TRBV6-6

cdr3_aa: CASSYRGRQTDTQYF
cdr3_nt: TGTGCCAGCAGTTACCGTGGGCGTCAGACAGATACGCAGTATTTT
d_call: .
j_call: TRBJ2-3
clone_size: .
v_call: TRBV6-5

cdr3_aa: CASSFRTSRPGELFF
cdr3_nt: TGTGCCAGCAGCTTCCGGACTAGTCGTCCCGGGGAGCTGTTTTTT
d_call: TRBD2
j_call: TRBJ2-2
clone_size: .
v_call: TRBV7-9

cdr3_aa: CASRTQKNIQYF
cdr3_nt: TGTGCCAGTAGGACACAGAAAAACATTCAGTACTTC
d_call: .
j_call: TRBJ2-4
clone_size: .
v_call: TRBV19

cdr3_aa: CASSLSYRGPTGELFF
cdr3_nt: TGTGCCAGCAGTTTATCGTACAGGGGGCCCACCGGGGAGCTGTTTTTT
d_call: TRBD1
j_call: TRBJ2-2
clone_size: .
v_call: TRBV27

cdr3_aa: CSSSSTGDHQPQHF
cdr3_nt: TGTTCCAGCAGCTCGACAGGGGACCATCAGCCCCAGCATTTT
d_call: TRBD1
j_call: TRBJ1-5
clone_size: .
v_call: TRBV7-9

cdr3_aa: CASSQDGTSGSTDTQYF
cdr3_nt: TGTGCCAGCAGCCAAGATGGGACTAGCGGGAGCACAGATACGCAGTATTTT
d_call: TRBD2
j_call: TRBJ2-3
clone_size: .
v_call: TRBV4-2

cdr3_aa: CASSQNRPLSEQFF
cdr3_nt: TGCGCCAGCAGCCAAAACCGCCCCCTGAGTGAGCAGTTCTTC
d_call: .
j_call: TRBJ2-1
clone_size: .
v_call: TRBV4-3

cdr3_aa: CASSPGQARNTEAFF
cdr3_nt: TGTGCCAGCAGCCCGGGACAGGCAAGGAACACTGAAGCTTTCTTT
d_call: TRBD1
j_call: TRBJ1-1
clone_size: .
v_call: TRBV7-2

cdr3_aa: CASSLPGQEVDGYTF
cdr3_nt: TGCGCCAGCAGCTTGCCGGGACAGGAGGTCGATGGCTACACCTTC
d_call: TRBD1
j_call: TRBJ1-2
clone_size: .
v_call: TRBV5-1